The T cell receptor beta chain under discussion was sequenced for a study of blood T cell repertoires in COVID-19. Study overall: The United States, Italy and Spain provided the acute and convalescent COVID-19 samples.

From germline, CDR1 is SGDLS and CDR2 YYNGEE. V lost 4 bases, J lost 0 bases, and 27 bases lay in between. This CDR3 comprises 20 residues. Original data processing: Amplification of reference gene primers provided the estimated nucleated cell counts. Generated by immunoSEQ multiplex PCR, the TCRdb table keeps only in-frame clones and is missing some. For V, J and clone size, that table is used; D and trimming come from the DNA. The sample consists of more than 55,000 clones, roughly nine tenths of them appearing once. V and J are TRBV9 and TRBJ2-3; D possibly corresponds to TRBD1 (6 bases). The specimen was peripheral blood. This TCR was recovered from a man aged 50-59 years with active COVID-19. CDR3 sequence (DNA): TGTGCCAGCAGCTCAGGGGTCGGATATAGAATCTATAAGAGCACAGATACGCAGTATTTT. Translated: CASSSGVGYRIYKSTDTQYF.